A single sample gave rise to the 19 T cell receptor beta chains below, sequenced in a study of identical twins. From the 5' RACE reads, TCRdb called clonotypes with MiXCR, one entry per CDR3 protein. The repertoire includes 520,000 or so distinct CDR3 sequences, less than 25% of them detected once, and roughly 0.9% sits in the top ten. This sample was also put to use in a study of T cells expressing NK-cell markers.

Sequenced: CD4+ T cells sorted from blood. These receptor sequences come from a woman aged 18 to 35 in good health.

As concerns this clonotype: At one end the junction does not follow the germline gene, possibly because of a read error. The rearrangement uses TRBV12-3 or TRBV12-4 and TRBJ2-5; TRBD1 matches at 12 bases. This CDR3 spans 15 amino acids. The CDR3 reads CASSLGTGGQENQYF. DNA for the CDR3: TGTGCCAGCAGTTTGGGGACAGGGGGCCAAGAGAACCAGTACTTC.

About this clonotype: It may be a read error: a sequence one base away is much more abundant. The chain carries TRBV5-5 and TRBJ2-5, with no clear D. The CDR3 consists of 13 residues. The germline gives CDR1 SGHKS, CDR2 YYEKEE (reference sequence). Trimming pared 5 bases from V and 4 bases from J, leaving 12 bases between. CDR3 nucleotide sequence: TGTGCCAGCAGTTTTTCTTGGGGAGAGACCCAGTACTTC. The encoded protein is CASSFSWGETQYF.

CDR3 in DNA: TGTGCCATCAGGGAAGGGTCTGGGGACTTCGAGCAGTACTTC. It specifies CAIREGSGDFEQYF. The chain couples TRBV10-3 to TRBJ2-7; possible D gene TRBD2, 6 bases. The germline V and J ends were trimmed by 6 bases and 6 bases, with 18 bases remaining between them. This CDR3 is 14 amino acids long. Germline V gene data show CDR1 as ENHRY and CDR2 as SYGVKD.

This clonotype was seen more than once but under ten times. The V and J genes are TRBV5-1 and TRBJ2-5; TRBD1 aligns across 8 bases. With V trimmed by 4 bases and J by 4 bases, 6 bases remained unmatched. CDR3 length: 14 residues. Per germline, CDR1 SGHRS and CDR2 YFSETQ. In nucleotides, the CDR3 is TGCGCCAGCAGCCTGACAGGGGATCGAGAGACCCAGTACTTC. It encodes CASSLTGDRETQYF.

V gene TRBV20-1 combines with J gene TRBJ2-3; 11 bases align to TRBD2. V dropped 3 bases and J dropped 3; count of bases not matched to a gene: 2. Germline loops: CDR1 DFQATT, CDR2 SNEGSKA (reference sequence). The CDR3 totals 14 residues. The CDR3 nucleotides read TGCAGTGCTAGTTGGACTAGCGGGACAGATACGCAGTATTTT. This encodes CSASWTSGTDTQYF.

This chain connects TRBV10-2 to TRBJ2-3; maybe TRBD1 (6 bases). The CDR3 consists of 16 residues. Deletions cut 6 bases from V and 1 base from J, with 17 bases between. Germline-derived CDR1 and CDR2 are WSHSY and SAAADI. CDR3 sequence: CASRLQTGSGTDTQYF. Written as DNA, the CDR3 is TGCGCCAGCAGGCTCCAAACAGGGTCTGGCACAGATACGCAGTATTTT.

This clonotype was picked up a small number of times. V is TRBV15 and J is TRBJ2-1; 9 bases line up with TRBD2. The germline V gene encodes CDR1 LNHNV and CDR2 YYDKDF (reference sequence). With V trimmed by 0 bases and J by 8 bases, 8 bases remained unmatched. This CDR3 contains 16 residues. The CDR3 DNA reads as TGTGCCACCAGCAGAGAACGCGGGACTAGCAGCTATGAGCAGTTCTTC. Its translation is CATSRERGTSSYEQFF.

The rearrangement joins TRBV20-1 to TRBJ2-1; D perhaps matches TRBD2 (6 bases). The CDR3 contains 14 residues. Trimming shortened V by 5 bases and J by 5 bases, and 16 bases separated the two germline ends. Germline values: CDR1 DFQATT, CDR2 SNEGSKA (reference sequence). CDR3 sequence (DNA): TGCAGTGCTGGGATGGCGGGGATAAACAATGAGCAGTTCTTC. Residues: CSAGMAGINNEQFF.

This chain joins TRBV20-1 and TRBJ2-1; 9 bases match TRBD1. This CDR3 comprises 15 residues. V dropped 2 bases and J dropped 4; count of bases not matched to a gene: 6. Germline CDR1 and CDR2: DFQATT and SNEGSKA (reference sequence). CDR3 region: CSARTDRGMYNEQFF. As DNA, the CDR3 is TGCAGTGCTAGAACGGACAGGGGAATGTACAATGAGCAGTTCTTC.

This clonotype was seen once. The chain joins TRBV7-2 to TRBJ2-5; 9 nucleotides align to TRBD2. In germline, CDR1 is SGHTA, CDR2 FQGNSA. CDR3 size: 16 residues. V lost 4 bases and J lost 5; bases outside the gene matches: 11. CDR3 sequence: CASSYFGGGGGETQYF. CDR3 bases: TGTGCCAGCAGCTACTTTGGCGGGGGGGGTGGGGAGACCCAGTACTTC.

This sequence joins TRBV6-1 and TRBJ1-1; D is possibly TRBD1 (6 bases). The CDR3 spans 16 residues. Between the trimmed V and J ends, which lost 5 bases and 4 bases, there was a span of 20 bases. CDR1 and CDR2 from the germline V gene are MNHNS and SASEGT. The CDR3 reads CASSRQVPEGVTEAFF. The DNA of the CDR3 is TGTGCCAGCAGTCGACAGGTCCCAGAGGGGGTCACTGAAGCTTTCTTT.

The chain joins TRBV20-1 to TRBJ2-1; D perhaps matches TRBD2 (5 bases). Germline V CDR1 and CDR2: DFQATT, SNEGSKA (reference sequence). The CDR3 has 14 amino acids. The V and J ends lost 3 bases and 4 bases respectively, with 13 bases between them. The CDR3 loop reads CSARGRSGYNEQFF. The DNA of the CDR3 is TGCAGTGCTAGGGGAAGGTCGGGGTACAATGAGCAGTTCTTC.

This clonotype was seen more than once but under ten times. The chain combines TRBV20-1 with TRBJ2-3; D possibly corresponds to TRBD2 (6 bases). Per germline, CDR1 DFQATT and CDR2 SNEGSKA (reference sequence). V gave up 4 bases and J gave up 1 base, with 12 bases separating them. The length of the CDR3 is 14 residues. The CDR3 loop is CSAKFGTGTDTQYF. The CDR3, as DNA: TGCAGTGCTAAGTTCGGGACTGGCACAGATACGCAGTATTTT.

This clonotype was counted only a few times. The chain carries TRBV10-3 and TRBJ2-7, with D perhaps assigned TRBD1 or TRBD2 (6 bases each). The CDR3 is 15 amino acids. The V end was cut by 5 bases, the J end by 4 bases, with 18 bases between. Germline V gene lookup returns CDR1 ENHRY and CDR2 SYGVKD. The CDR3 spells CAISPLGGLEYEQYF. CDR3 in DNA: TGTGCCATCAGTCCATTGGGGGGCTTGGAGTACGAGCAGTACTTC.

The chain joins TRBV20-1 to TRBJ2-1; TRBD2 agrees at 11 bases. With 3 bases clipped from V and 9 bases from J, the junction kept 10 bases outside the gene matches. The CDR3 totals 15 residues. CDR1 DFQATT and CDR2 SNEGSKA come from the germline V gene (reference sequence). The CDR3 coding sequence is TGCAGTGCTAGCGAACTAGCGGGAGTATATGGTGAGCAGTTCTTC. This translates into CSASELAGVYGEQFF.

This clonotype was seen only a few times. The gene calls are TRBV6-5 and TRBJ2-3; no reliable D call. Germline V gene lookup returns CDR1 MNHEY and CDR2 SVGAGI. V lost 0 bases to trimming and J lost 0 bases, with 10 bases between them. This CDR3 contains 16 residues. The CDR3 nucleotides are TGTGCCAGCAGTTACTCGCTGCGTGAAAGCACAGATACGCAGTATTTT. It is translated as CASSYSLRESTDTQYF.

The chain has TRBV12-3 or TRBV12-4 and TRBJ1-5, with 7 bases lining up with TRBD1. The trim removed 6 bases at V and 1 base at J, leaving 3 bases unmatched. This CDR3 contains 14 residues. CDR3 nucleotides: TGTGCCAGCAGAAGACAGGGAAGCAATCAGCCCCAGCATTTT. This encodes CASRRQGSNQPQHF.

CDR3 in amino acids: CASKKQGWVNTEAFF. The CDR3, as DNA: TGTGCCAGCAAAAAACAGGGTTGGGTGAACACTGAAGCTTTCTTT. This chain connects TRBV6-1 to TRBJ1-1, with a possible D match to TRBD1 (6 bases). This CDR3 is built from 15 residues. Looked up from germline, CDR1 is MNHNS and CDR2 is SASEGT. Trimming took off 7 bases at V and 0 bases at J, with 15 bases between the two ends.

This clonotype was counted only a few times. The V call is TRBV2, the J call TRBJ2-5; 8 nucleotides align to TRBD1. The germline gives CDR1 SNHLY, CDR2 FYNNEI. The CDR3 extends over 14 amino acids. The V and J ends lost 5 bases and 5 bases, in that order; junction bases with no gene match: 7. CDR3 region: CASSLTGADETQYF. DNA for the CDR3: TGTGCCAGCAGTTTGACAGGGGCCGACGAGACCCAGTACTTC.